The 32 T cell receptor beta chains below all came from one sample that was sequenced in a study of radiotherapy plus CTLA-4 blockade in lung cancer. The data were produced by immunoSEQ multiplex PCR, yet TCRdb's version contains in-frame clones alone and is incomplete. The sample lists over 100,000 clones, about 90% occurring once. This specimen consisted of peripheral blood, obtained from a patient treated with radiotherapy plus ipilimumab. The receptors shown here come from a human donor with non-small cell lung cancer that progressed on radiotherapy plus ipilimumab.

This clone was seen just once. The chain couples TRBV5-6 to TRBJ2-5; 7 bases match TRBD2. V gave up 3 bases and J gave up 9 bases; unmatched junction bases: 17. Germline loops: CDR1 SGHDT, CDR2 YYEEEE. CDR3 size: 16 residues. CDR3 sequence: CASSWGVASGHGAQYF. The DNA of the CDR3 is TGTGCCAGCAGCTGGGGGGTGGCTAGCGGACACGGGGCCCAGTACTTC. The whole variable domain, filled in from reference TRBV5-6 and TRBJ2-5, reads DAGVTQSPTHLIKTRGQQVTLRCSPKSGHDTVSWYQQALGQGPQFIFQYYEEEERQRGNFPDRFSGHQFPNYSSELNVNALLLGDSALYLCASSWGVASGHGAQYFGPGTRLLVL.

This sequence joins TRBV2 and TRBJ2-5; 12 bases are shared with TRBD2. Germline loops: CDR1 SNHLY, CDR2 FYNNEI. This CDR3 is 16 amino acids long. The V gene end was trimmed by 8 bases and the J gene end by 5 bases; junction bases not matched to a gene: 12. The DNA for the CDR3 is TGTGCCAGCCAAGGACTAGCGGGATACCTTGGGGAGACCCAGTACTTC. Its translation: CASQGLAGYLGETQYF.

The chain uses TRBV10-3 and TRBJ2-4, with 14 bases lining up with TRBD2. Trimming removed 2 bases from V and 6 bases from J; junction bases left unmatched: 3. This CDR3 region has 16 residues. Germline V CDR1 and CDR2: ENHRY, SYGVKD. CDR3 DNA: TGTGCCATCAGTGAGAATGGACTAGCGGGGGGAAACATTCAGTACTTC. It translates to CAISENGLAGGNIQYF.

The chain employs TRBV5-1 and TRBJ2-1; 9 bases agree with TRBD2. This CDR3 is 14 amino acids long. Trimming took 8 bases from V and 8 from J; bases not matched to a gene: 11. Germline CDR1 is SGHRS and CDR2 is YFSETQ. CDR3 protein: CASKGGRAWDEQFF. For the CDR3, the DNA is TGCGCCAGTAAGGGCGGGAGGGCCTGGGATGAGCAGTTCTTC.

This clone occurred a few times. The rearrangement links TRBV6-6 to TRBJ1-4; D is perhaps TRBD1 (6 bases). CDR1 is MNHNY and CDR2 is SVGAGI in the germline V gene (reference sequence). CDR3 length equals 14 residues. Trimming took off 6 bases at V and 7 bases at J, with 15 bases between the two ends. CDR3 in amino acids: CASRLQGLSEKLFF. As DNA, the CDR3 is TGTGCCAGCAGATTACAGGGTCTAAGTGAAAAACTGTTTTTT.

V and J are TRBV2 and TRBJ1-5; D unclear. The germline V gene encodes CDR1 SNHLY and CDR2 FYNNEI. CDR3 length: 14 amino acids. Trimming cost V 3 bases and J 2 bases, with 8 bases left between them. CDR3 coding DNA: TGTGCCAGCAGTGAGGGTGGCCGCAATCAGCCCCAGCATTTT. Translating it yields CASSEGGRNQPQHF. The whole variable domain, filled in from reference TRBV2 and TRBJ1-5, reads EPEVTQTPSHQVTQMGQEVILRCVPISNHLYFYWYRQILGQKVEFLVSFYNNEISEKSEIFDDQFSVERPDGSNFTLKIRSTKLEDSAMYFCASSEGGRNQPQHFGDGTRLSIL.

The CDR3 sequence: CASSIGAYNEQFF. CDR3 coding DNA: TGTGCCAGTAGTATAGGGGCGTACAATGAGCAGTTCTTC. This sequence joins TRBV19 and TRBJ2-1; the D is unclear. CDR3 length equals 13 residues. V lost 1 base and J 4 bases, leaving 5 bases between the germline ends. Germline V gene sequence: CDR1 LNHDA, CDR2 SQIVND (reference sequence).

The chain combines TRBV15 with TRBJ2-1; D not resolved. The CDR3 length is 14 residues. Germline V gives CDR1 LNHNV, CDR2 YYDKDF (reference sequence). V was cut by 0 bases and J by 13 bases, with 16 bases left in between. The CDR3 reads CATSRDFGSRLQFF. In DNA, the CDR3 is TGTGCCACCAGCAGAGATTTTGGGTCGAGACTCCAGTTCTTC.

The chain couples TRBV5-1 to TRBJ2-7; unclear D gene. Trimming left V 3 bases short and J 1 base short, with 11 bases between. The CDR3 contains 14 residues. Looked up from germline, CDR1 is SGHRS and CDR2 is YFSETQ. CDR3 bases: TGCGCCAGCAGCTCCCGTGGCCGTTCCTACGAGCAGTACTTC. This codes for CASSSRGRSYEQYF.

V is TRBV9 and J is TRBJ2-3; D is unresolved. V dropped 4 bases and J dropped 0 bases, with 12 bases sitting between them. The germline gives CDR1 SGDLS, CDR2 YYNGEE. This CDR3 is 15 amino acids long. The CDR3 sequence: CASSLRPTSTDTQYF. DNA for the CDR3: TGTGCCAGCAGCCTCAGACCCACTAGCACAGATACGCAGTATTTT.

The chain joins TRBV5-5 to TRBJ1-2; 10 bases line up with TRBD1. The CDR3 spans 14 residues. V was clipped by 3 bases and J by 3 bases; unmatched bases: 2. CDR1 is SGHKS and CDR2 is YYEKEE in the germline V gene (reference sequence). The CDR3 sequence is CASSSGTGDYGYTF. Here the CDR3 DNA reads TGTGCCAGCAGCTCCGGGACAGGGGACTATGGCTACACCTTC. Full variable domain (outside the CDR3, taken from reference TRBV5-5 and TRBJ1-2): DAGVTQSPTHLIKTRGQQVTLRCSPISGHKSVSWYQQVLGQGPQFIFQYYEKEERGRGNFPDRFSARQFPNYSSELNVNALLLGDSALYLCASSSGTGDYGYTFGSGTRLTVV.

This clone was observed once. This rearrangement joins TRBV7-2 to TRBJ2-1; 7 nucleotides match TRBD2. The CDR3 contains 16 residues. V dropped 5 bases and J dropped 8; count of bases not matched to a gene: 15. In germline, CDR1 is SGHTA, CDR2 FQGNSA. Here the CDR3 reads CASSQKLGAGVYEQFF. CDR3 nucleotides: TGTGCCAGCAGCCAAAAGCTCGGGGCGGGGGTCTATGAGCAGTTCTTC.

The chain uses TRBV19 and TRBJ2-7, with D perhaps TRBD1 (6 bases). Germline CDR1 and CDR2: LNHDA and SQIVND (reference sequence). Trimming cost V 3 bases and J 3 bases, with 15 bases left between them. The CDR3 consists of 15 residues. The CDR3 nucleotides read TGTGCCAGTAGTATTGGGGACACAATCGTCTACGAGCAGTACTTC. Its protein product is CASSIGDTIVYEQYF. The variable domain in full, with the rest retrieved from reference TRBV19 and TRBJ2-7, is DGGITQSPKYLFRKEGQNVTLSCEQNLNHDAMYWYRQDPGQGLRLIYYSQIVNDFQKGDIAEGYSVSREKKESFPLTVTSAQKNPTAFYLCASSIGDTIVYEQYFGPGTRLTVT.

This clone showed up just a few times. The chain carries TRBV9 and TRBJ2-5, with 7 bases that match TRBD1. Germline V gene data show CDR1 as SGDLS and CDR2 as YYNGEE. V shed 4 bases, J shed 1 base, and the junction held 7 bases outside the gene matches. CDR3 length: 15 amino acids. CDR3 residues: CASSPGQATQETQYF. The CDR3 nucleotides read TGTGCCAGCAGCCCCGGACAGGCAACCCAAGAGACCCAGTACTTC.

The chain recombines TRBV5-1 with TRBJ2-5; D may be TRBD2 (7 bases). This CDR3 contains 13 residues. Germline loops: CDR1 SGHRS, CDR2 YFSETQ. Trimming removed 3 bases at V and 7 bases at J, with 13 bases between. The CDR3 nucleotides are TGCGCCAGCAGCTACGACGGGGGGCCGACCCAGTACTTC. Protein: CASSYDGGPTQYF.

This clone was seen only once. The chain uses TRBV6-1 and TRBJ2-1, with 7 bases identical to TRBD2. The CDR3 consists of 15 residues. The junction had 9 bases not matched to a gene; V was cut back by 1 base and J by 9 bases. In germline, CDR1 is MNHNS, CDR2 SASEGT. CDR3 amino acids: CASSEVGGRAGEQFF. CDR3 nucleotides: TGTGCCAGCAGTGAAGTGGGGGGGAGGGCCGGTGAGCAGTTCTTC.

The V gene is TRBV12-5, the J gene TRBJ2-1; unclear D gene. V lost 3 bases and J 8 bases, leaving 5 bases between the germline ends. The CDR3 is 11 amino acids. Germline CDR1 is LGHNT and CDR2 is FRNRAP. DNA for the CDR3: TGTGCTAGTGGTTTTTCATATGAGCAGTTCTTC. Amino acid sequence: CASGFSYEQFF.

CDR3 amino acids: CASSTGAGGELFF. CDR3 in DNA: TGCGCCAGCAGTACAGGAGCGGGCGGGGAGCTGTTTTTT. The chain has TRBV10-1 and TRBJ2-2; TRBD2 might be the D (6 bases). Germline-derived CDR1 and CDR2 are WNHNN and SYGVQD (reference sequence). The CDR3 contains 13 residues. Trimming stripped 5 bases from V and 7 bases from J, with 11 bases between.

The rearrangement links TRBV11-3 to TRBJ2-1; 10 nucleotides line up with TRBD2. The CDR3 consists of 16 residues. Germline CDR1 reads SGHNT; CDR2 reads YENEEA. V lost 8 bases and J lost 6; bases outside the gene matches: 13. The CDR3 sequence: CASAPVGLAGVNEQFF. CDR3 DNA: TGTGCCAGCGCTCCGGTGGGGCTAGCGGGAGTCAATGAGCAGTTCTTC.

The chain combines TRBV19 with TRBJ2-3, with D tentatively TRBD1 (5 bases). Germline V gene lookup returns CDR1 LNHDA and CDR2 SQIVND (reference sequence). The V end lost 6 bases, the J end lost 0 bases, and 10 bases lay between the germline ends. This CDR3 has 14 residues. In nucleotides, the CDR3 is TGTGCCAGTAGGGACACCGAGAGCACAGATACGCAGTATTTT. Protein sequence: CASRDTESTDTQYF.

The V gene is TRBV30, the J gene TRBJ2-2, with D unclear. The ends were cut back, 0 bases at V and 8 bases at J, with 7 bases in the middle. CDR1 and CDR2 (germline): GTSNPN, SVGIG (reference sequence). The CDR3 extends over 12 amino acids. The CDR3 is CAWSVGRGELFF. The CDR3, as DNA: TGTGCCTGGAGTGTGGGTCGTGGGGAGCTGTTTTTT.

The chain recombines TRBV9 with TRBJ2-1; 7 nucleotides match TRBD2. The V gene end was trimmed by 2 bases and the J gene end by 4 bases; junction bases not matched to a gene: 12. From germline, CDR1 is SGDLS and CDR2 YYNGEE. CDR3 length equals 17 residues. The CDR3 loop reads CASSVISGQVPYNEQFF. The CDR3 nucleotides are TGTGCCAGCAGCGTGATTAGCGGGCAAGTCCCGTACAATGAGCAGTTCTTC. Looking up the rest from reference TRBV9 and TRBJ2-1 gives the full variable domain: DSGVTQTPKHLITATGQRVTLRCSPRSGDLSVYWYQQSLDQGLQFLIQYYNGEERAKGNILERFSAQQFPDLHSELNLSSLELGDSALYFCASSVISGQVPYNEQFFGPGTRLTVL.

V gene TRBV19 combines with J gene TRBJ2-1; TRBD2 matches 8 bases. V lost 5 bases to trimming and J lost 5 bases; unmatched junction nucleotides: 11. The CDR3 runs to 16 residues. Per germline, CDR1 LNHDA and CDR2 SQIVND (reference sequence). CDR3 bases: TGTGCCAGTAGTTCCGTTCCGGGAGGGATCCACAATGAGCAGTTCTTC. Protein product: CASSSVPGGIHNEQFF.

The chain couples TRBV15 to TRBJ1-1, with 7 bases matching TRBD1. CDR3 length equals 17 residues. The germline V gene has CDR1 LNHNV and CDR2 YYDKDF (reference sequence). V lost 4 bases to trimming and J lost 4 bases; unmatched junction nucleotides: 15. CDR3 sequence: CATSTNRGRFSGTEAFF. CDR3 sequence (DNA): TGTGCCACCAGCACGAACAGGGGACGTTTTTCCGGCACTGAAGCTTTCTTT.

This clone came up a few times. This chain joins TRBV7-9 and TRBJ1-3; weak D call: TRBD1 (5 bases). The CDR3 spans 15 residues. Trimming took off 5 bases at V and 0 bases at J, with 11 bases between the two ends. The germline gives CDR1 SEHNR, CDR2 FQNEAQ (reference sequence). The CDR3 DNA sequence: TGTGCCAGCAGCAACGACAGAGACTCTGGAAACACCATATATTTT. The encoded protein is CASSNDRDSGNTIYF.

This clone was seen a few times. CDR3 region: CASRWGVNTEAFF. Here the CDR3 DNA reads TGTGCCAGTAGATGGGGAGTGAACACTGAAGCTTTCTTT. The chain recombines TRBV19 with TRBJ1-1; no clear D gene. The CDR3 sequence is 13 residues long. Trimming pared 6 bases from V and 0 bases from J, leaving 8 bases between. CDR1 and CDR2 from the germline V gene are LNHDA and SQIVND (reference sequence).

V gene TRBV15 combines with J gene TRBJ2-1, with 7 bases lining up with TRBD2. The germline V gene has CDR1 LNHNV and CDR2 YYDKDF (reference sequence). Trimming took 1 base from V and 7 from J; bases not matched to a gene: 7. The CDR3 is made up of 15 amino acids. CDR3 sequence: CATSRAGLVGNEQFF. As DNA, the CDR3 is TGTGCCACCAGCAGAGCCGGACTAGTCGGGAATGAGCAGTTCTTC.

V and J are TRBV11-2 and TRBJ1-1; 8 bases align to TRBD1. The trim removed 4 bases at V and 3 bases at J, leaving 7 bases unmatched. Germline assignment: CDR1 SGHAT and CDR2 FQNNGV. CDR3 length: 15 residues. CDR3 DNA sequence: TGTGCCAGCAGCTCGCCGGACAGGGAGGACACTGAAGCTTTCTTT. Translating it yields CASSSPDREDTEAFF.

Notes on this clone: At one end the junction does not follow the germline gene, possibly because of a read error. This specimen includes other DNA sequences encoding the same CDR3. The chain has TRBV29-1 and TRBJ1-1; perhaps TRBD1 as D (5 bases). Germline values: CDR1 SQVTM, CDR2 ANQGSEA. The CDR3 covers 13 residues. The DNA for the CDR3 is TGCAGCGGGTGGGGGGGAGAAAACACTGAAGCCTTCTTT. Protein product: CSGWGGENTEAFF. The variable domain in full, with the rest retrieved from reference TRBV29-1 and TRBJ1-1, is SAVISQKPSRDICQRGTSLTIQCQVDSQVTMMFWYRQQPGQSLTLIATANQGSEATYESGFVIDKFPISRPNLTFSTLTVSNMSPEDSSIYLCSGWGGENTEAFFGQGTRLTVV.

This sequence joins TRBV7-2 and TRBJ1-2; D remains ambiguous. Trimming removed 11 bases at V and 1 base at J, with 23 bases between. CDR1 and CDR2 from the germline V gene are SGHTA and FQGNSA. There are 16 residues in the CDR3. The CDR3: CAVRYTGSTNNYGYTF. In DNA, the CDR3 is TGTGCCGTCAGGTACACGGGCTCCACAAATAACTATGGCTACACCTTC.

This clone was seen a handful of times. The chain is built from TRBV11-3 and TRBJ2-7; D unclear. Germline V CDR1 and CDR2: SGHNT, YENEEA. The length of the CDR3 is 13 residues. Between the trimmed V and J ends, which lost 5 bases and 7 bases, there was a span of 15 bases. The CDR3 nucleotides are TGTGCCAGCAGCCCGAGCCGCGAGTGGGAGCAGTACTTC. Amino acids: CASSPSREWEQYF.

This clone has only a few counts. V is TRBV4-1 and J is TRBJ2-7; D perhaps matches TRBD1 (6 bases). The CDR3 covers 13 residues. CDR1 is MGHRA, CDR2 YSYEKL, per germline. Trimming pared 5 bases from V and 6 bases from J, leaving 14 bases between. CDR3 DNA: TGCGCCAGCAGCATACAGGGACGTATCGAGCAGTACTTC. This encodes CASSIQGRIEQYF.